The clone carrying this T cell receptor beta chain occurred a few times. V lost 7 bases to trimming and J lost 1 base, with 10 bases between them. This CDR3 spans 12 amino acids. CDR1 is SQVTM, CDR2 ANQGSEA, per germline. TCRdb's table, derived via immunoSEQ multiplex PCR, lists solely in-frame clones and lacks some. The sample has 300,000 to 400,000 clones; more than 75% are singletons. The data were taken from a study of blood T cell repertoires in COVID-19. The sample was peripheral blood. The sequence derives from a human donor in a cohort sampled during active COVID-19. The V gene is TRBV29-1, the J gene TRBJ1-2; maybe TRBD1 (6 bases). The CDR3 loop reads CSGLQGNYGYTF. The CDR3 DNA follows: TGCAGCGGATTACAGGGTAACTATGGCTACACCTTC.